What follows are 14 T cell receptor beta chains derived from one specimen sequenced in a study of OX40 agonist ivuxolimab in advanced cancers. Method: immunoSEQ multiplex PCR; TCRdb's copy keeps in-frame clones and lacks some. Of some 60,000 clones detected, about 90% appear once; the ten largest clones hold 3.5% to 4%. The sample was CD4+ or CD8+ T cells sorted from blood, taken in a trial of the OX40 agonist ivuxolimab. The origin of the receptors is an adult with an advanced solid tumor such as melanoma, head and neck, liver or kidney cancer.

The chain has TRBV11-3 and TRBJ2-3; no clear D gene. This CDR3 comprises 13 residues. CDR1 and CDR2 (germline): SGHNT, YENEEA. Trimming stripped 1 base from V and 4 bases from J, with 6 bases between. The CDR3 coding sequence is TGTGCCAGCAGCTTAGCAGTGGCAGATACGCAGTATTTT. It codes for CASSLAVADTQYF.

The chain employs TRBV30 and TRBJ2-1, with TRBD1 as a possible D gene (5 bases). The CDR3 has 11 residues. With 4 bases removed from V and 5 bases from J, the gap between germline ends came to 6 bases. CDR1 GTSNPN and CDR2 SVGIG come from the germline V gene (reference sequence). CDR3 sequence: CAWIQDNEQFF. The CDR3 region has the DNA TGTGCCTGGATACAGGACAATGAGCAGTTCTTC. Filled out from reference TRBV30 and TRBJ2-1, the complete variable domain reads SQTIHQWPATLVQPVGSPLSLECTVEGTSNPNLYWYRQAAGRGLQLLFYSVGIGQISSEVPQNLSASRPQDRQFILSSKKLLLSDSGFYLCAWIQDNEQFFGPGTRLTVL.

The V gene is TRBV6-5, the J gene TRBJ1-3, with 8 bases matching TRBD1. Germline CDR1 and CDR2: MNHEY and SVGAGI. V shed 8 bases, J shed 4 bases, and the junction held 10 bases outside the gene matches. This CDR3 comprises 15 residues. The DNA for the CDR3 is TGTGCCAGCCAGCCTTACAGGGGGGCCGGAAACACCATATATTTT. It is translated as CASQPYRGAGNTIYF.

This chain joins TRBV29-1 and TRBJ1-1; unclear D gene. The V gene's germline CDR1 is SQVTM and CDR2 ANQGSEA. V lost 7 bases, J lost 8 bases, and 17 bases lay in between. The CDR3 contains 12 residues. The DNA of the CDR3 is TGCAGCGGGATTATGGGTGAGAAGGAAGCTTTCTTT. This encodes CSGIMGEKEAFF.

This clone was counted a single time. This sequence joins TRBV25-1 and TRBJ1-2; 7 nucleotides agree with TRBD1. CDR1 and CDR2 (germline): MGHDK, SYGVNS. Losses at the gene ends were 7 bases for V and 6 bases for J; bases not matched to a gene: 5. This CDR3 comprises 12 residues. The CDR3 protein is CASMGGTDGYTF. Here the CDR3 DNA reads TGTGCCAGCATGGGGGGGACAGATGGCTACACCTTC.

The V gene is TRBV7-9, the J gene TRBJ2-7; D is unclear. Trimming shortened V by 4 bases and J by 3 bases, and 16 bases separated the two germline ends. The CDR3 has 15 residues. Germline V CDR1 and CDR2: SEHNR, FQNEAQ (reference sequence). In DNA form, the CDR3 reads TGTGCCAGCAGCTCCGGCACAGACTCCCTCTACGAGCAGTACTTC. Translation: CASSSGTDSLYEQYF.

V is TRBV7-8 and J is TRBJ2-3; the D call may be TRBD1 or TRBD2 (6 bases each). The germline V and J ends were trimmed by 3 bases and 3 bases, with 19 bases remaining between them. The length of the CDR3 is 17 residues. Germline lookup yields CDR1 SGHVS and CDR2 FQNEAQ. CDR3 DNA: TGTGCCAGCAGCTTTCTCGAGGGGGGCCCGGGGACAGATACGCAGTATTTT. It translates to CASSFLEGGPGTDTQYF.

The rearrangement joins TRBV30 to TRBJ1-2; a weak D match, TRBD1 (5 bases). Germline V lookup: CDR1 GTSNPN, CDR2 SVGIG (reference sequence). The CDR3 has 12 amino acids. V was cut by 6 bases and J by 7 bases, with 15 bases left in between. CDR3: CACSGGSFGYTF. CDR3 coding DNA: TGTGCCTGTAGCGGGGGGTCGTTTGGCTACACCTTC.

The chain has TRBV6-5 and TRBJ2-1, with D hard to call. The V gene's germline CDR1 is MNHEY and CDR2 SVGAGI. V was clipped by 5 bases and J by 2 bases, with 10 bases between them. This CDR3 comprises 14 residues. The CDR3 spells CASSPGGTYNEQFF. Written as DNA, the CDR3 is TGTGCCAGCAGTCCCGGTGGCACCTACAATGAGCAGTTCTTC.

The V and J genes are TRBV4-3 and TRBJ1-2; D is unclear. Trimming stripped 1 base from V and 4 bases from J, with 10 bases between. The CDR3 runs 14 residues. CDR1 and CDR2 (germline): LGHNA, YSLEER. The CDR3 sequence is CASSQGLGTYGYTF. The CDR3 coding sequence is TGCGCCAGCAGCCAAGGTTTGGGTACCTATGGCTACACCTTC.

This rearrangement joins TRBV27 to TRBJ2-1; 12 bases match TRBD2. The CDR3 length is 17 residues. Germline V lookup: CDR1 MNHEY, CDR2 SMNVEV (reference sequence). The V gene end was trimmed by 3 bases and the J gene end by 2 bases; junction bases not matched to a gene: 5. The CDR3 reads CASSFGLAGSPYNEQFF. CDR3 DNA sequence: TGTGCCAGCAGTTTCGGACTAGCGGGGAGTCCCTACAATGAGCAGTTCTTC.

Remarks on this clone: Other nucleotide sequences from this sample produce the same CDR3. J is TRBJ2-7 and V is TRBV20-1, with a possible D match to TRBD1 (5 bases). This CDR3 has 11 residues. Germline V gives CDR1 DFQATT, CDR2 SNEGSKA (reference sequence). Trimming left V 6 bases short and J 3 bases short, with 9 bases between. For the CDR3, the DNA is TGCAGTGCAAGGCAGGGCTACGAGCAGTACTTC. This encodes CSARQGYEQYF.

Comment on this clone: The germline gene is not matched at one end of the junction; a read error may be the cause. V gene TRBV6-6 combines with J gene TRBJ2-5; perhaps TRBD1 as D (6 bases). The CDR3 totals 14 residues. CDR1 MNHNY and CDR2 SVGAGI come from the germline V gene (reference sequence). In nucleotides, the CDR3 is TGTGCCAGCAGTAACAGGGTTTTAGGAGAGGCCCAGTACTTC. Protein product: CASSNRVLGEAQYF.

J is TRBJ2-1 and V is TRBV27; 7 bases map to TRBD1. This CDR3 spans 16 amino acids. Germline CDR1 MNHEY, CDR2 SMNVEV (reference sequence). V dropped 7 bases and J dropped 0; count of bases not matched to a gene: 9. The CDR3 sequence is CASTTTGESSYNEQFF. The CDR3, as DNA: TGTGCCAGCACCACAACAGGGGAGAGCTCCTACAATGAGCAGTTCTTC.